This TCR beta chain was found in a study of shared clonotypes between healthy human individuals. Germline V CDR1 and CDR2: LNHNV, YYDKDF (reference sequence). V lost 3 bases, J lost 0 bases, and 12 bases lay in between. This CDR3 comprises 15 residues. Sequencing was performed with immunoSEQ multiplex PCR; in TCRdb, only in-frame clones are kept and a portion is missing. The data show around 1 million clones, 76% seen once. Points on this clone: This sample also contains other DNA sequences that code for the same CDR3.

The origin of this receptor is a man aged 18 to 29 in good health. The sequenced sample was memory CD4+ T cells sorted from blood. Indicated subset: CD45RA-negative fraction. The chain recombines TRBV15 with TRBJ2-7; D is unresolved. This chain's CDR3 is CATSREQGSSYEQYF. In nucleotides, the CDR3 is TGTGCCACCAGCAGGGAACAAGGAAGCTCCTACGAGCAGTACTTC.